This T cell receptor (beta chain) was captured in a study of T cell clonotyping in hematopoietic cell transplantation. Turning to the study itself: Recipient samples before transplant were obtained post-cytoreduction.

The V end was cut by 3 bases, the J end by 4 bases, with 5 bases between. This CDR3 comprises 11 residues. Germline CDR1 DFQATT, CDR2 SNEGSKA (reference sequence). Libraries were prepared by immunoSEQ multiplex PCR; TCRdb keeps only in-frame clonotypes and omits some of them. The sample holds about 49,000 clones, 85% to 90% seen once. Time point given: recipient sample about 28 days before transplant, after cytoreduction. Recipient blood drawn about 28 days pretransplant and days 30, 100, 180 after. This specimen was peripheral blood mononuclear cells, taken before stem cell transplant. This rearrangement joins TRBV20-1 to TRBJ2-3, with D hard to call. The clonotype comes from a man in his 60s with biphenotypic leukemia. Some clones in this sample may be carry-over from other donors' samples. The CDR3 spells CSASKSDTQYF. CDR3 nucleotide sequence: TGCAGTGCTAGCAAATCAGATACGCAGTATTTT.